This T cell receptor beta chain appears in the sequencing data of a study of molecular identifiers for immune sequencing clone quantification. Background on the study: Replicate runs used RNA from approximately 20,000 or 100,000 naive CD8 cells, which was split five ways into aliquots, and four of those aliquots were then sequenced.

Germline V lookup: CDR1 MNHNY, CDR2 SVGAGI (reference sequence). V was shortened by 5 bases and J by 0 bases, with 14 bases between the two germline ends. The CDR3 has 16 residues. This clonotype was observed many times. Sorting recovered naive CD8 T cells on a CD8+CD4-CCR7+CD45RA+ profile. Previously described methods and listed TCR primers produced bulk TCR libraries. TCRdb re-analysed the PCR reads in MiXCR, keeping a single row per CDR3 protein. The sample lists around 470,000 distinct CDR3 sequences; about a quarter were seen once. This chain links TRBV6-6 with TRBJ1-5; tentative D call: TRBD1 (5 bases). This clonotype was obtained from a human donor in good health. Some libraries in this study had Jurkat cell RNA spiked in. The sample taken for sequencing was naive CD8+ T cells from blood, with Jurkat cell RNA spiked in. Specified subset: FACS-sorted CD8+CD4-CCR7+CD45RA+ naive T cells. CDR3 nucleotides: TGTGCCAGCAGTGCAGGGACGGTTCTTAGCAATCAGCCCCAGCATTTT. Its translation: CASSAGTVLSNQPQHF.